This T cell receptor beta chain stems from a study of blood T cell repertoires in COVID-19 (dated by TCRdb to 2019 to 2021). Regarding the study in general: Samples from collaborators originated in the United States, Italy and Spain and spanned both the acute and convalescent phases of COVID-19. The samples were drawn from two sources: the first 160 participants of the ongoing ImmuneRACE study, and fewer than 1,500 subjects contributed by 6 global collaborators. Deeply sampled blood TCRbeta repertoires from subjects exposed to, actively infected with, or recovered from COVID-19 were included in the dataset. The repertoires were released in a freely available public database intended as a resource for research on the immune response to SARS-CoV-2. The sample metadata nearly always contained a de-identified subject ID, COVID-19 status, age in years and sex. The prospective study material was composed of cDNA or gDNA derived from T cells, B-cell-depleted T cells, or PBMCs. Where available, HLA class I and class II types were obtained from metadata supplied by the sample provider rather than from assay-based typing. The investigation overall reported the following: The quantity of clinical and demographic metadata differed by source and by participant and was supplied without curation.

TCRbeta CDR3 regions were amplified from genomic DNA using the immunoSEQ Assay, a bias-controlled multiplex PCR. In the original analysis: The number of nucleated cells in each sample was estimated by amplification of reference gene primers within the assay. To quantify the absolute abundance of each unique TCRbeta CDR3 rearrangement, sequence reads were collapsed and filtered. For each sample, productive Simpson clonality was calculated by taking the square root of Simpson's diversity index across productive rearrangements. TCRdb holds this immuneACCESS table with in-frame rearrangements only. Some clones are missing; in checked studies, unresolved V genes explain under half, and the rest has no known cause. V and J calls and clone size are given by that table; D and trimming were obtained from the DNA. The sample includes 75,000 to 95,000 clones, with roughly 88% observed a single time. In total, the top ten clones hold approximately 2.5% of the sample.

As regards this clone: Its antigen has not been determined. One base away there is no much larger clone; base qualities are not given.

The junction shows trimming of 6 bases on V and 9 bases on J, plus 12 bases between the germline ends. Including cysteine and phenylalanine, the CDR3 has 13 amino acids. Of all the DNA, just the CDR3 is kept, 39 bases in frame from base 1. From the germline V gene, CDR1 is SGHAT and CDR2 is FQNNGV. Collaborating institutions collected whole blood in K2EDTA tubes following their own protocols. For TCRbeta analysis, collaborator samples were shipped as frozen whole blood, as isolated PBMCs, or as DNA extracted from either sample type. This receptor chain uses TRBV11-2 and TRBJ1-6, and possibly TRBD1, on 5 matching bases. The TCR originated in a human donor in a cohort sampled during active COVID-19. The sample taken for sequencing was peripheral blood. Here the CDR3 is given as CASSVQGGSPLHF. The nucleotides are TGTGCCAGCAGTGTCCAGGGAGGTTCACCCCTCCACTTT.